The T cell receptor beta chain under discussion was sequenced for a study of early T cells in non-severe SARS-CoV-2 infection listed by TCRdb under 2021. With regard to the full study: Because TCR sequencing relied on bulk RNA taken from unsorted whole blood, pairing of alpha and beta chains was not possible. The research as a whole found: VDJdb matching was skewed toward anti-spike CD8 responses, so virus-specific expansions were likely underestimated and private and CD4 specificities were missed.

This clonotype appeared many times. Which antigen it targets is not known. There are no base qualities to consult, and no much larger clone falls within one base. The germline V gene gives CDR1 as SNHLY and CDR2 as FYNNEI. From the cysteine through the phenylalanine, the CDR3 covers 14 amino acids. Only the CDR3 DNA is retained, 42 bases long and in frame from the first base. V ends up 7 bases short and J 2 bases short, with an unmatched junction base count of 5. The library came from 5' RACE. The sample was run on a NextSeq 500. To correct for sequencing error and PCR bias, the TCR library protocol tagged individual cDNA molecules with unique molecular identifiers. Both TCR alpha and beta chains were sequenced, and tight co-correlation was observed between alpha and beta sequence abundances in each sample. Per the authors' processing: Decombinator V4 was used to annotate TCR sequences for V gene, J gene and CDR3. TCRs were defined as expanded if a significant change between any two time points was detected under a Poisson model with p below 0.0001. TCR abundances were normalised to the total number of TCRs sequenced in each sample and reported as counts per million. MAIT TCRs were defined by TRAV1-2 paired with TRAJ12, TRAJ20 or TRAJ33, and iNKT TCRs by TRAV10 paired with TRAJ18. A search of VDJdb, accessed on 1 November 2021, was run for TCRs annotated to CMV, EBV and SARS-CoV-2, with TCRs annotated for multiple antigens excluded. TCRdb trimmed the raw reads at Q25, called clones with MiXCR and kept productive beta chains. Records with the same CDR3 protein are collapsed into one entry carrying the most frequent genes and DNA. The V and J calls shown here were made by TCRdb, not taken from the authors' results. A total of 25,000 to 35,000 distinct CDR3 sequences appear in this sample, approximately 6.4% of them only once. The top ten clonotypes cover over 30% of the sample.

A case-control design nested within a healthcare worker cohort in London, UK, was used, with weekly nasopharyngeal swab PCR tests and blood sampling performed. Healthcare workers were enrolled in the week of the UK lockdown, from 23 to 31 March 2020, and were followed every week for up to roughly 16 weeks. Recombination joined TRBV2 with TRBJ2-5, with 9 bases aligning to TRBD1. The sample was whole blood, taken at baseline. This sequence was found in an adult who was a healthcare worker with PCR-confirmed SARS-CoV-2 infection or an uninfected control (not recorded which). CDR3 sequence: CASKRTGAQETQYF. DNA sequence: TGTGCCAGCAAGCGGACAGGGGCTCAAGAGACCCAGTACTTC.